This entry lists 7 T cell receptor beta chains sequenced from one sample in a study of shared clonotypes between healthy human individuals. CD45RO-negative, CCR7-selected cells formed the naive CD8 fraction, which excluded terminally differentiated effector memory CD45RA+ cells. The data were produced by immunoSEQ multiplex PCR, yet TCRdb's version contains in-frame clones alone and is incomplete. Of fewer than 850,000 clones in the sample, about 96% were seen once. The source material was naive CD8+ T cells sorted from blood. Source of these receptors: a young man in good health.

The chain links TRBV14 to TRBJ2-1; D may be TRBD1 (5 bases). The CDR3 is 13 residues long. V was pared by 4 bases and J by 4 bases, with 8 bases between. Germline V gene data show CDR1 as SGHDN and CDR2 as FVKESK. The CDR3 loop reads CASSPGQYNEQFF. CDR3 sequence (DNA): TGTGCCAGCAGCCCAGGACAATACAATGAGCAGTTCTTC. The complete variable domain, with remaining parts taken from reference TRBV14 and TRBJ2-1, reads EAGVTQFPSHSVIEKGQTVTLRCDPISGHDNLYWYRRVMGKEIKFLLHFVKESKQDESGMPNNRFLAERTGGTYSTLKVQPAELEDSGVYFCASSPGQYNEQFFGPGTRLTVL.

The chain has TRBV27 and TRBJ1-5; D gene unclear. Between the trimmed V and J ends, which lost 4 bases and 2 bases, there was a span of 12 bases. The CDR3 has 15 residues. From germline, CDR1 is MNHEY and CDR2 SMNVEV (reference sequence). Written as DNA, the CDR3 is TGTGCCAGCAGTTCCCTAGCGGTTGGCAATCAGCCCCAGCATTTT. Protein product: CASSSLAVGNQPQHF.

The chain links TRBV27 to TRBJ2-1, with D perhaps TRBD2 (5 bases). Germline CDR1 reads MNHEY; CDR2 reads SMNVEV (reference sequence). The CDR3 contains 13 residues. V gave up 8 bases and J gave up 0 bases, with 8 bases separating them. The DNA for the CDR3 is TGTGCCAGCGCGGAGGACTCCTACAATGAGCAGTTCTTC. The encoded protein is CASAEDSYNEQFF.

The CDR3 DNA reads as TGCGCCAGCAGTGACGGACAGGGTGTCCTCTACGAGCAGTACTTC. Protein: CASSDGQGVLYEQYF. The gene calls are TRBV10-1 and TRBJ2-7; TRBD1 matches at 8 bases. The CDR3 is made up of 15 amino acids. Germline values: CDR1 WNHNN, CDR2 SYGVQD (reference sequence). J lost 3 bases, V lost 3 bases, and 7 bases had no gene match.

The rearrangement uses TRBV7-9 and TRBJ2-1; 7 bases match TRBD2. CDR1 SEHNR and CDR2 FQNEAQ come from the germline V gene (reference sequence). The length of the CDR3 is 12 residues. Germline trimming cut 3 bases from V and 12 bases from J; bases unmatched to any gene: 5. CDR3 residues: CASSLGGRGQFF. The CDR3 nucleotides are TGTGCCAGCAGCTTGGGCGGGAGAGGGCAGTTCTTC.

The chain uses TRBV5-5 and TRBJ2-5; the D is unclear. CDR3 length equals 11 residues. Trimming removed 0 bases at V and 9 bases at J, with 6 bases between. Germline V gene data show CDR1 as SGHKS and CDR2 as YYEKEE (reference sequence). The CDR3 coding sequence is TGTGCCAGCAGCTTGGGACTGGCCCAGTACTTC. Residues: CASSLGLAQYF.

In the case of this clone: Other DNA sequences in this sample translate to the same CDR3. The rearrangement links TRBV27 to TRBJ2-7; tentatively, D is TRBD1 or TRBD2 (5 bases each). V gave up 5 bases and J gave up 0 bases, with 14 bases separating them. This CDR3 comprises 15 residues. Looked up from germline, CDR1 is MNHEY and CDR2 is SMNVEV (reference sequence). The chain's CDR3 is CASSLRGGPSYEQYF. In DNA, the CDR3 is TGTGCCAGCAGTCTCCGTGGGGGACCCTCCTACGAGCAGTACTTC.